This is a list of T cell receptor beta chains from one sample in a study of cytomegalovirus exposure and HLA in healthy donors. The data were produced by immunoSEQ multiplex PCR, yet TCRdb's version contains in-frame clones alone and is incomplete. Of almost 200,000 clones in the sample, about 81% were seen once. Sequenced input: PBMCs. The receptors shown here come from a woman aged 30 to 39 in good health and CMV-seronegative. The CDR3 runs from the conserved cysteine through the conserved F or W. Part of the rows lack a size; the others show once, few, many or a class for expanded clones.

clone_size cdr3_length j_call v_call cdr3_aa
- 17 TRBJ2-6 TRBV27 CASTRTGTSSGANVLTF
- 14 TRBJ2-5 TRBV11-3 CASSLNGGQETQYF
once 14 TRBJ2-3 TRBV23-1 CASSQNREADTQYF
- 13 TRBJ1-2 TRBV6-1 CASSETVSYGYTF
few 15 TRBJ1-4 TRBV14 CASSQATGGHEKLFF
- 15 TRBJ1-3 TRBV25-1 CASSLTGGSGNTIYF
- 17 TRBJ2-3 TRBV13 CASSLPRLADTTDTQYF
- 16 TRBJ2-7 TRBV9 CASSVAAGQVIYEQYF
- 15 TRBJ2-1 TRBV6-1 CASRADRGDYNEQFF
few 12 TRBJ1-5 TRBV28 CASRGNNQPQHF
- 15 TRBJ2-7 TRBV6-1 CASSVPGTGSYEQYF
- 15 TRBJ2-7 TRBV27 CASTPGTSGSYEQYF
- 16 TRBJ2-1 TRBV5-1 CASSSQTSGYYNEQFF
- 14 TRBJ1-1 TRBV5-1 CASSLPGLNTEAFF
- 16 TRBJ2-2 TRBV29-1 CSVRGQGQGVTGELFF
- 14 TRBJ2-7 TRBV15 CATSKPGLNSEQYF
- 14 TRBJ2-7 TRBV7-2 CASSGRTGGYEQYF
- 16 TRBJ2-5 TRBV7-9 CASSSLAGAVGETQYF
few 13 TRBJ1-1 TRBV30 CAWSGRGPTEAFF
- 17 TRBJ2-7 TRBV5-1 CASSLTSSGTMSGEQYF
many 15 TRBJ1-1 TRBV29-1 CSVGGNRGWNTEAFF
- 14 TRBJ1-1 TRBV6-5 CASSQQGLNTEAFF
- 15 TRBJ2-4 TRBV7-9 CASSQRDRAKNIQYF
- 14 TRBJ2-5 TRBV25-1 CASSIQGAGETQYF
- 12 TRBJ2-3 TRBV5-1 CASSFDQGSQYF
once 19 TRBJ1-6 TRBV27 CASSSQRFDRSSYNSPLHF
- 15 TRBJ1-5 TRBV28 CASSPRGQVNQPQHF
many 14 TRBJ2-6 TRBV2 CASRNRTGANVLTF
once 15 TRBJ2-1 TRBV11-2 CASSVLAGGAFEQFF
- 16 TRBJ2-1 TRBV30 CAWCRGGSYGYNEQFF
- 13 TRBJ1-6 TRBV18 CASSPGRNSPLHF
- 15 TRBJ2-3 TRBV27 CASSLQGPPTDTQYF
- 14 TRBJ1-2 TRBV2 CASSDLPAGYGYTF
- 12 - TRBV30 CAWRGGGYEQYF
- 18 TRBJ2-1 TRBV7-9 CASSLEGIGTGHHNEQFF
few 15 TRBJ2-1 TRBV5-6 CASSLMGGPSNEQFF
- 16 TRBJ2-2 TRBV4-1 CASSHGLAGYTGELFF
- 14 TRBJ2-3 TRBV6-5 CARPEEVWTDTQYF
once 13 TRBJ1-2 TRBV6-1 CASLRASDYGYTF
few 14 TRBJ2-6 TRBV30 CAWSRTVGANVLTF
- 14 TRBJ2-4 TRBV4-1 CASSQVGGKNIQYF
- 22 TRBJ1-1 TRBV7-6 CASSLSPRFTTGGEGMNTEAFF
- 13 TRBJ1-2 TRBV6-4 CASSPRGMDGYTF
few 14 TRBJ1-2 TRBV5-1 CASSLPGQAYGYTF
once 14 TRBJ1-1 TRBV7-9 CASSHPEGGLKAFF
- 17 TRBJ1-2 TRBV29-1 CSVEVGQGAPKFGGYTF
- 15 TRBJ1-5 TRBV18 CASSRTGLENQPQHF
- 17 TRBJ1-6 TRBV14 CASSQDWRSYRGSPLHF
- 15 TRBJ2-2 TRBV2 CASSLWTGETGELFF
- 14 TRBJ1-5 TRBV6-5 CASSRTGVNQPQHF
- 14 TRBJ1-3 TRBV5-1 CASSLAPRENTIYF
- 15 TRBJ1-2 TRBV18 CASSPFGQTNYGYTF
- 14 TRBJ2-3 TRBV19 CASNRRGSTDTQYF
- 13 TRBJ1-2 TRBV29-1 CSVGTGRNYGYTF
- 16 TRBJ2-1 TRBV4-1 CASREGTSGGYNEQFF
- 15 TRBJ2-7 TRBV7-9 CASSLAAEPTYEQYF
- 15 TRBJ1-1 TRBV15 CATSRDRTGYTEAFF
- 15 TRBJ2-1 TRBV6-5 CASSYLAGAGNEQFF
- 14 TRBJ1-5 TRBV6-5 CASSPYGSNQPQHF
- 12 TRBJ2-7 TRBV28 CASSSPGDEQYF